The T cell receptor (beta chain) described here comes from a study of blood T cell repertoires in COVID-19. The overall study: Samples of COVID-19 (acute and convalescent) were obtained from the United States, Italy and Spain. Sample material is recorded as cDNA or gDNA derived from T cells, B-cell-depleted T cells, or PBMCs.

CDR1 and CDR2 (germline): SGDLS, YYNGEE. The V gene lost 0 bases and the J gene lost 3 bases, with 12 bases spanning the gap. The CDR3 totals 15 residues. As handled by the study authors: Estimation of nucleated cell counts was performed using reference gene primer amplification. TCRdb keeps only in-frame clones here, not all; method: immunoSEQ multiplex PCR. D and trimming were read from the DNA, whereas the V and J calls and clone size are those reported in that table. The sample includes over 250,000 clones, approximately 91% of them seen just once. This clonotype originated in a woman in her sixties with acute or convalescent COVID-19. The chain has TRBV9 and TRBJ1-1; TRBD1 might be the D (5 bases). The sample was peripheral blood. CDR3 sequence reads: CASSVAGTTDTEAFF. DNA of the CDR3: TGTGCCAGCAGCGTAGCAGGGACTACTGACACTGAAGCTTTCTTT.